Shown below are 4 T cell receptor beta chains from a single sample sequenced in a study of control samples from healthy donors and cancer patients. Assay used: immunoSEQ multiplex PCR; TCRdb lists only in-frame clones, some missing. Of about 96,000 clones listed, more than 80% are singletons. Sequenced input: blood. The origin of the receptors is a man aged 18 to 30 in good health.

The chain couples TRBV6-5 to TRBJ1-6; no clear D. The ends were cut back, 6 bases at V and 9 bases at J, with 18 bases in the middle. The CDR3 has 15 residues. The germline gives CDR1 MNHEY, CDR2 SVGAGI. This CDR3 reads CASSQAQITGSPLHF. DNA for the CDR3: TGTGCCAGCAGCCAGGCCCAGATTACTGGTTCACCCCTCCACTTT.

The chain combines TRBV2 with TRBJ1-2; D gene unclear. Trimming stripped 4 bases from V and 9 bases from J, with 6 bases between. Germline V gives CDR1 SNHLY, CDR2 FYNNEI. The CDR3 has 10 amino acids. The CDR3 loop reads CASSGPRYTF. CDR3 nucleotides: TGTGCCAGCAGTGGCCCACGCTACACCTTC.

A single count supports this clone. The chain couples TRBV9 to TRBJ1-2; TRBD1 aligns across 8 bases. Losses at the gene ends were 6 bases for V and 7 bases for J; bases not matched to a gene: 11. Germline-derived CDR1 and CDR2 are SGDLS and YYNGEE. The CDR3 is 14 residues long. CDR3 DNA: TGTGCCAGCACCAGACCGGGACAGGCCTCTGGCTACACCTTC. Translating gives CASTRPGQASGYTF.

The chain carries TRBV2 and TRBJ1-6, with D maybe TRBD1 (6 bases). Between the trimmed V and J ends, which lost 5 bases and 10 bases, there was a span of 24 bases. This CDR3 is 17 amino acids long. Germline values: CDR1 SNHLY, CDR2 FYNNEI. Here the CDR3 DNA reads TGTGCCAGCAGTTGGACCGCCGTGACAGGTATCCGGTCACCCCTCCACTTT. This encodes CASSWTAVTGIRSPLHF.